What follows is one TCR beta chain and its context. The PCR contained 60 Vbeta and 13 Jbeta primers. Profiling relied on immunoSEQ multiplex PCR, and the TCRdb table lists in-frame clones only, not all of them. This sample's table reports over 20,000 clones. This entry is derived from a study of cytomegalovirus exposure and HLA in healthy donors. This CDR3 has 13 residues. Germline V lookup: CDR1 KGHSH, CDR2 LQKENI. The V gene lost 5 bases and the J gene lost 7 bases, with 11 bases spanning the gap. The TCR sequence derives from a man aged 60-69 years in good health and CMV-seropositive. Sample: PBMCs. The chain carries TRBV18 and TRBJ2-2; D is unclear. DNA for the CDR3: TGTGCCAGCTCAGCAAAACATGGCGGGGAGCTGTTTTTT. It translates to CASSAKHGGELFF. Using reference TRBV18 and TRBJ2-2 for the parts outside the CDR3, the full variable domain is NAGVMQNPRHLVRRRGQEARLRCSPMKGHSHVYWYRQLPEEGLKFMVYLQKENIIDESGMPKERFSAEFPKEGPSILRIQQVVRGDSAAYFCASSAKHGGELFFGEGSRLTVL.